This T cell receptor beta chain was captured in a study of OX40 agonist ivuxolimab in advanced cancers. This clone has more than one count but fewer than ten. The table came from immunoSEQ multiplex PCR; TCRdb's copy has only in-frame clones and leaves some out. The sample holds 50,000 or so clones; about four fifths are singletons and the top ten take about 4.5%. Germline lookup yields CDR1 GTSNPN and CDR2 SVGIG (reference sequence). The CDR3 length is 12 residues. The V end lost 4 bases, the J end lost 7 bases, and 13 bases lay between the germline ends. The input for sequencing was CD4+ or CD8+ T cells sorted from blood, taken in a trial of the OX40 agonist ivuxolimab. This TCR derives from an adult with an advanced solid tumor such as melanoma, head and neck, liver or kidney cancer. This chain connects TRBV30 to TRBJ1-2; D remains ambiguous. The CDR3 DNA follows: TGTGCCTGGACGTCATTAGGACGTGGCTACACCTTC. Protein sequence: CAWTSLGRGYTF.